This TCR beta chain was sequenced during a study of neoadjuvant anti-PD-1 for oral cavity cancer. Here immunoSEQ multiplex PCR was the method, and the copy in TCRdb shows in-frame clones only, minus some. The data hold just under 70,000 clones, with more than 75% observed a single time. This CDR3 spans 15 amino acids. Germline assignment: CDR1 SEHNR and CDR2 FQNEAQ (reference sequence). With 5 bases clipped from V and 3 bases from J, the junction kept 6 bases outside the gene matches. Noted time point: after neoadjuvant nivolumab, at surgical resection. Cohort: HPV-negative, locally advanced oral cavity squamous cell carcinoma patients.

The source was PBMCs, collected after nivolumab (anti-PD-1) treatment. The receptor comes from a person aged 40 to 85 with oral cavity squamous cell carcinoma. V and J are TRBV7-9 and TRBJ1-1; 10 bases match TRBD1. The CDR3 bases are TGTGCCAGCAGCCCCCCCGGGACAGGGGACACTGAAGCTTTCTTT. Amino acids: CASSPPGTGDTEAFF.